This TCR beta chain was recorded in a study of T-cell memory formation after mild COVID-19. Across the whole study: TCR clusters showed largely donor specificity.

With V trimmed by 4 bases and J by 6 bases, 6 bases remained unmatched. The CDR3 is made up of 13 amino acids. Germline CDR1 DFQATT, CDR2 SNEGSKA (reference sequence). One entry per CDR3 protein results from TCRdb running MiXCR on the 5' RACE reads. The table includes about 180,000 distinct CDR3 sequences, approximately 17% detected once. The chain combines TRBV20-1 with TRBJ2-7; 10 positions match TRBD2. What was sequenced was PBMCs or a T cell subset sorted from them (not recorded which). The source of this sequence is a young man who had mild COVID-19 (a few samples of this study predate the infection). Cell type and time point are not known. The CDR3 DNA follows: TGCAGTGCTACCGGGACTAGCGAATTCGAGCAGTACTTC. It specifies CSATGTSEFEQYF.